This TCR beta chain is drawn from a study of CD8 T cells in ankylosing spondylitis. Regarding the study as a whole: In ankylosing spondylitis blood, a motif of roughly eight highly homologous TCR beta variants appeared characteristic. CD8+ by phenotype, disease-linked clones were relatively rare in peripheral blood. According to the report, clones linked to the disease were significantly enriched in matched synovial fluid samples taken from ankylosing spondylitis patients. Reactive arthritis synovial fluid and blood were previously reported to contain some motif variants.

This clonotype was seen a few times. Its antigen is undetermined. From germline, CDR1 is MDHEN and CDR2 SYDVKM. Trimming stripped 4 bases from V and 3 bases from J, with 13 bases between. CDR3 length: 14 amino acids. Library preparation for TCR beta used quantitative 5'-RACE with molecular barcodes. TCRdb passed the 5' RACE reads through MiXCR, listing each CDR3 protein once. The sample has 200,000 to 250,000 distinct CDR3 sequences; 15% to 20% are singletons. The clonotype originates from a male donor with ankylosing spondylitis. The chain links TRBV28 to TRBJ2-7; tentative D call: TRBD2 (5 bases). Sequencing was carried out using blood, either unsorted or a sorted T cell fraction (not recorded which). The CDR3 sequence: CASSSDGVVYEQYF. The CDR3 DNA reads as TGTGCCAGCAGTTCCGACGGGGTCGTCTACGAGCAGTACTTC. Filled out from reference TRBV28 and TRBJ2-7, the complete variable domain reads DVKVTQSSRYLVKRTGEKVFLECVQDMDHENMFWYRQDPGLGLRLIYFSYDVKMKEKGDIPEGYSVSREKKERFSLILESASTNQTSMYLCASSSDGVVYEQYFGPGTRLTVT.